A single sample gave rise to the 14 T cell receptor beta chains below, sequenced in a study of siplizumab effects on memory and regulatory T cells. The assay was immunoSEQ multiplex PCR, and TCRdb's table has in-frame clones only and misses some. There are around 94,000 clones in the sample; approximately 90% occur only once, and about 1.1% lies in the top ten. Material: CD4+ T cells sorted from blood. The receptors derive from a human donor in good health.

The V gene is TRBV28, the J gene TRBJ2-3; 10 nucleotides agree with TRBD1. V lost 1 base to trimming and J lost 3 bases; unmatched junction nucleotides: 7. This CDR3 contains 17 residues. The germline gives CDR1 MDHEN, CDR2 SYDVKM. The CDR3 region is CASSLSRTGGATDTQYF. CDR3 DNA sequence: TGTGCCAGCAGTTTATCCCGGACAGGGGGTGCTACAGATACGCAGTATTTT.

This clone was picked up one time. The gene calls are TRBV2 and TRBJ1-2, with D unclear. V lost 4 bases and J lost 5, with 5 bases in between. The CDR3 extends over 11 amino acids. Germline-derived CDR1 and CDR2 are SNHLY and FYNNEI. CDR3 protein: CASSVLYGYTF. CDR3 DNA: TGTGCCAGCAGTGTACTTTATGGCTACACCTTC.

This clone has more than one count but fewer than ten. The CDR3 protein is CASSEQGLNTIYF. The CDR3 bases are TGTGCCAGCAGTGAACAGGGGCTAAACACCATATATTTT. This rearrangement joins TRBV2 to TRBJ1-3, with D perhaps TRBD1 (6 bases). The germline CDR1 and CDR2 sequences are SNHLY and FYNNEI. Trimming left V 2 bases short and J 6 bases short, with 8 bases between. The CDR3 loop spans 13 amino acids.

DNA of the CDR3: TGTGCCAGCACCGGTACAGGGTATGGCTACACCTTC. Its translation: CASTGTGYGYTF. The V and J genes are TRBV6-1 and TRBJ1-2; possibly TRBD1 for D (6 bases). CDR3 length: 12 residues. Germline CDR1 is MNHNS and CDR2 is SASEGT. V was shortened by 7 bases and J by 5 bases, with 11 bases between the two germline ends.

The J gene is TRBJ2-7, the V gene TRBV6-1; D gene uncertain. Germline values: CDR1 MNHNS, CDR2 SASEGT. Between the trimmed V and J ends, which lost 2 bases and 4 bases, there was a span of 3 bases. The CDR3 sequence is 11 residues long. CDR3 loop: CASSEFYEQYF. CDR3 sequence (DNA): TGTGCCAGCAGTGAATTTTACGAGCAGTACTTC.

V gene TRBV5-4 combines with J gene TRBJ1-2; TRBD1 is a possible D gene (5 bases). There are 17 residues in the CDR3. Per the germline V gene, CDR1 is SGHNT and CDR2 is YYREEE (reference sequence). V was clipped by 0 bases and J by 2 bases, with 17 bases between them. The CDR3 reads CASSLEFGGSSNYGYTF. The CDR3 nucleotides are TGTGCCAGCAGCTTGGAGTTCGGGGGGTCTTCGAACTATGGCTACACCTTC.

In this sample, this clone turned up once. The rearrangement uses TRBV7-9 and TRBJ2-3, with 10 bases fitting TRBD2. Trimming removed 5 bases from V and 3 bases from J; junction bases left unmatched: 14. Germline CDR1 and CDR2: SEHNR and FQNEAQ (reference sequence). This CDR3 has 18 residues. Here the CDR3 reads CASSANRLAGGGTDTQYF. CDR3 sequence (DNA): TGTGCCAGCAGCGCCAACAGATTAGCGGGAGGCGGAACAGATACGCAGTATTTT.

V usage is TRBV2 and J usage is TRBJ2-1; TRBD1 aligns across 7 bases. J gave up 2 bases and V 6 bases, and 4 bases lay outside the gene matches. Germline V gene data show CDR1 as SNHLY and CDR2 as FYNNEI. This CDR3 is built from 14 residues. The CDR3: CASRGDSPYNEQFF. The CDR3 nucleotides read TGTGCCAGCAGGGGGGACAGTCCCTACAATGAGCAGTTCTTC.

This chain's CDR3 is CASSPQGAGTDTQYF. CDR3 DNA sequence: TGTGCCAGCAGTCCACAGGGGGCAGGCACAGATACGCAGTATTTT. The chain joins TRBV27 to TRBJ2-3; 9 bases are shared with TRBD1. The CDR3 covers 15 residues. From germline, CDR1 is MNHEY and CDR2 SMNVEV (reference sequence). The V segment lost 5 bases and the J segment 1 base; nucleotides outside the gene matches: 4.

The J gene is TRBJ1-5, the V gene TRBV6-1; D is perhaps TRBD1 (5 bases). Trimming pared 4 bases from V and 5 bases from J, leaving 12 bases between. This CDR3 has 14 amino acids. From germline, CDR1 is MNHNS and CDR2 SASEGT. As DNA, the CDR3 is TGTGCCAGCAGTGCACAGGAATATTATCAGCCCCAGCATTTT. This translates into CASSAQEYYQPQHF.

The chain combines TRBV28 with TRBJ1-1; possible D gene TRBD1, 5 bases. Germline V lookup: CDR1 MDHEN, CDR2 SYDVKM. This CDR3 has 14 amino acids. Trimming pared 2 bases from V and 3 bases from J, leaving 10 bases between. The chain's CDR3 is CASSLGGGDTEAFF. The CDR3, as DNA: TGTGCCAGCAGTTTAGGGGGTGGGGACACTGAAGCTTTCTTT.

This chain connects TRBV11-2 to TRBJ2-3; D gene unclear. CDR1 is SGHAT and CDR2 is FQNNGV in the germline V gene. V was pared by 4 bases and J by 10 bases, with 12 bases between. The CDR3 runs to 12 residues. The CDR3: CASSSGRAAQYF. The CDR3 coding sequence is TGTGCCAGCAGCTCCGGTCGGGCTGCGCAGTATTTT.

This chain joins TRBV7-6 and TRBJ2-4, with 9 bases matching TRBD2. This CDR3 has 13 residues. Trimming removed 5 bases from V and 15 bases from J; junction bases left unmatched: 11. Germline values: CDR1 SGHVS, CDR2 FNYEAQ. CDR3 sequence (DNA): TGTGCCAGCAGCCTAGGTGCGGGAGGGCTTTGGTACTTC. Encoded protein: CASSLGAGGLWYF.

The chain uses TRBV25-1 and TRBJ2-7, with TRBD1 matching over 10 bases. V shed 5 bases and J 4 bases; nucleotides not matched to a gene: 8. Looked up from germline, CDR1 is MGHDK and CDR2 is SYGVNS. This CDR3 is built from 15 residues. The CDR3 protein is CASSLPGQGMYEQYF. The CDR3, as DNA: TGTGCCAGCAGTCTTCCGGGACAGGGGATGTACGAGCAGTACTTC.